Below are 9 T cell receptor beta chains sequenced from a single sample in a study of T cell repertoires in cytomegalovirus infection. TCRdb reprocessed the reads via MiXCR and lists one record per CDR3 protein. Of 250,000 to 300,000 distinct CDR3 sequences in the sample, about a sixth are singletons; the top ten hold less than 50%. Material: CD8+ T cells from PBMCs. Receptor source: a human donor in good health (CMV status not recorded). Some clones in this sample may be carry-over from other donors' samples.

This clonotype appeared a few times. The genes are TRBV27 and TRBJ2-1; no reliable D call. CDR1 and CDR2 from the germline V gene are MNHEY and SMNVEV (reference sequence). The V gene lost 8 bases and the J gene lost 7 bases, with 15 bases spanning the gap. This CDR3 is 13 amino acids long. The CDR3 loop is CASGTSVGNEQFF. The CDR3 DNA is TGTGCCAGCGGTACTTCGGTGGGGAATGAGCAGTTCTTC.

A few counts support this clonotype. V and J are TRBV5-1 and TRBJ1-1; 7 bases map to TRBD1. Germline V lookup: CDR1 SGHRS, CDR2 YFSETQ. V was pared by 4 bases and J by 7 bases, with 4 bases of the junction left unmatched. CDR3 size: 12 residues. The CDR3 region is CASSTGTVEAFF. The CDR3 DNA is TGCGCCAGCAGCACGGGGACAGTTGAAGCTTTCTTT.

This clonotype was detected a few times. One junction end disagrees with the germline gene, perhaps due to a read error. CDR3 in DNA: TGTGCCGGCAGCCCCTGGACTACTCGGGGTGGGGAGCTGTTTTTT. Protein product: CAGSPWTTRGGELFF. The rearrangement links TRBV2 to TRBJ2-2, with a tentative D call TRBD2 (6 bases). Per germline, CDR1 SNHLY and CDR2 FYNNEI. The CDR3 consists of 15 residues.

This chain connects TRBV7-3 to TRBJ1-1; no clear D. The CDR3 has 16 amino acids. V lost 1 base and J 1 base, leaving 13 bases between the germline ends. The V gene's germline CDR1 is SGHTA and CDR2 FQGTGA. CDR3 sequence reads: CASSLIRQERNTEAFF. CDR3 nucleotide sequence: TGTGCCAGCAGCTTAATTCGGCAGGAGAGGAACACTGAAGCTTTCTTT.

The chain is built from TRBV28 and TRBJ1-5, with unresolved D. Germline assignment: CDR1 MDHEN and CDR2 SYDVKM. The CDR3 runs 13 residues. Trimming removed 10 bases at V and 2 bases at J, with 12 bases between. The CDR3 loop is CATRMYGNQPQHF. CDR3 nucleotides: TGTGCCACTCGGATGTATGGCAATCAGCCCCAGCATTTT.

This clonotype occurred many times. The rearrangement uses TRBV11-2 and TRBJ1-2, with D perhaps matching TRBD1 (6 bases). Germline V CDR1 and CDR2: SGHAT, FQNNGV. This CDR3 spans 14 amino acids. Between the trimmed V and J ends, which lost 5 bases and 4 bases, there was a span of 14 bases. CDR3 residues: CASSGSGALYGYTF. CDR3 nucleotide sequence: TGTGCCAGCAGCGGATCAGGGGCCCTCTATGGCTACACCTTC.

The table lists this clonotype with many counts. The CDR3 nucleotides are TGTGCCAGCAGCAAAGTGGTCTCCTACAATGAGCAGTTCTTC. It specifies CASSKVVSYNEQFF. The chain couples TRBV28 to TRBJ2-1; D call uncertain. Germline-derived CDR1 and CDR2 are MDHEN and SYDVKM. V was cut by 6 bases and J by 0 bases, with 9 bases left in between. The CDR3 covers 14 residues. Filled out from reference TRBV28 and TRBJ2-1, the complete variable domain reads DVKVTQSSRYLVKRTGEKVFLECVQDMDHENMFWYRQDPGLGLRLIYFSYDVKMKEKGDIPEGYSVSREKKERFSLILESASTNQTSMYLCASSKVVSYNEQFFGPGTRLTVL.

V usage is TRBV6-2 or TRBV6-3 and J usage is TRBJ1-1, with 9 positions matching TRBD1. Germline V gene data show CDR1 as MNHEY and CDR2 as SVGEGT. The CDR3 consists of 17 residues. The V and J ends lost 5 bases and 0 bases, in that order; junction bases with no gene match: 10. The CDR3 loop reads CASSQTGGGPMNTEAFF. As DNA, the CDR3 is TGTGCCAGCAGTCAAACAGGGGGCGGACCCATGAACACTGAAGCTTTCTTT.

V usage is TRBV6-2 or TRBV6-3 and J usage is TRBJ2-1, with D perhaps matching TRBD1 or TRBD2 (5 bases each). The length of the CDR3 is 14 residues. CDR1 MNHEY and CDR2 SVGEGT come from the germline V gene. V lost 6 bases and J 7 bases, leaving 16 bases between the germline ends. DNA for the CDR3: TGTGCCAGCAGCCCGACCGGGGCCGGGAATGAGCAGTTCTTC. Encoded protein: CASSPTGAGNEQFF.